This entry is about one T cell receptor beta chain. These data originate in a study of T cell changes during pregnancy in multiple sclerosis. Germline V gives CDR1 SGHNT, CDR2 YYREEE (reference sequence). V was cut by 3 bases and J by 1 base, with 13 bases left in between. The CDR3 spans 15 residues. Only in-frame clones appear in the TCRdb table, and some are missing; sequencing was by immunoSEQ multiplex PCR. The sample lists roughly 31,000 clones, more than 90% seen once, with 0.6% to 0.9% in the top ten. V usage is TRBV5-4 and J usage is TRBJ2-5, with a tentative D call TRBD1 (6 bases). The clonotype originates from a female donor with multiple sclerosis, enrolled in a pregnancy study. The sample in question was CD4+ T cells from peripheral blood mononuclear cells, obtained in the first trimester of pregnancy. In DNA form, the CDR3 reads TGTGCCAGCAGCTGGACACAGGGACCCCAAGAGACCCAGTACTTC. It specifies CASSWTQGPQETQYF. Drawing the rest from reference TRBV5-4 and TRBJ2-5, the complete variable domain is ETGVTQSPTHLIKTRGQQVTLRCSSQSGHNTVSWYQQALGQGPQFIFQYYREEENGRGNFPPRFSGLQFPNYSSELNVNALELDDSALYLCASSWTQGPQETQYFGPGTRLLVL.